This T cell receptor beta chain was obtained from a study of response to subunit inactivated influenza vaccine. From the RT-PCR reads, TCRdb called clonotypes with MiXCR, one entry per CDR3 protein. The table has under 800,000 distinct CDR3 sequences, over 11% seen once. The germline V gene encodes CDR1 DFQATT and CDR2 SNEGSKA (reference sequence). The V end was cut by 3 bases, the J end by 5 bases, with 13 bases between. CDR3 length: 13 amino acids. Sample: PBMCs from blood, taken 14 days before vaccination. The sequence came from a man in his fifties who received an inactivated influenza vaccine. The gene calls are TRBV20-1 and TRBJ2-5; D is possibly TRBD2 (6 bases). The CDR3 nucleotides are TGCAGTGCTAGTCGGGAGAGGCGGGAGACCCAGTACTTC. As protein: CSASRERRETQYF.